This T cell receptor beta chain comes out of a study of T-cell memory formation after mild COVID-19. Study-wide results and limits: Some clones that responded turned up in pre-infection memory, which suggests that cross-reactive memory joined in. Second-wave clones peaking on day 37 lacked confirmed SARS-CoV-2 specificity. CD4+ clones that contracted lay mainly in CM and EM; CD8+ ones lay in EMRA.

5'RACE, which relied on constant-segment primers, yielded TCR alpha and TCR beta cDNA libraries carrying sample barcodes and UMIs. In TCRdb, the 5' RACE reads were re-called with MiXCR into one record per CDR3 protein. The sample shows approximately 500,000 distinct CDR3 sequences, 20% to 30% of them seen only once. Points on this clonotype: Its matching antigen is unknown.

The CDR3 sequence is 14 residues long. Between the trimmed V and J ends, which lost 2 bases and 6 bases, there was a span of 12 bases. Germline V gives CDR1 KGHSH, CDR2 LQKENI. The J gene is TRBJ2-3, the V gene TRBV18, with D perhaps TRBD2 (6 bases). The sample was PBMCs or a T cell subset sorted from them (not recorded which). This TCR came from an adult woman who had mild COVID-19 (a few samples of this study predate the infection). Cell type and time point are not known. This CDR3 reads CASSPLEGSDTQYF. In DNA form, the CDR3 reads TGTGCCAGCTCACCATTGGAGGGCTCGGATACGCAGTATTTT.